The 18 T cell receptor beta chains given below trace back to one sample, sequenced in a study of T cells in Graves' hyperthyroidism and ophthalmopathy. It was RNA transcripts that yielded the amplified TCR beta CDR3 regions. RT-PCR in the first round (using the HTBI primer set) targeted the TCR CDR3. One entry per CDR3 protein results from TCRdb running MiXCR on the multiplex PCR reads. The table lists 690,000 or so distinct CDR3 sequences, 18% of them singletons. Sequences were obtained from blood. These receptor sequences come from a woman in her forties or fifties with Graves' hyperthyroidism that later progressed to Graves' ophthalmopathy.

This clonotype was seen a few times. This rearrangement joins TRBV18 to TRBJ1-1; 8 bases line up with TRBD1. This CDR3 is built from 16 residues. Germline CDR1 and CDR2: KGHSH and LQKENI. V lost 3 bases to trimming and J lost 1 base; unmatched junction nucleotides: 7. This chain's CDR3 is CASSPLKTGGNTEAFF. The CDR3 bases are TGTGCCAGCTCACCGCTCAAAACAGGGGGGAACACTGAAGCTTTCTTT.

The sample holds many counts of this clonotype. The chain links TRBV12-3 or TRBV12-4 to TRBJ2-5; the match to TRBD1 covers 7 bases. The CDR3 extends over 12 amino acids. With V trimmed by 7 bases and J by 4 bases, 3 bases remained unmatched. Here the CDR3 reads CASTTGVETQYF. The CDR3, as DNA: TGTGCCAGCACCACAGGGGTAGAGACCCAGTACTTC.

This clonotype was recorded once. A clone one base away is much larger, so this may be a read error. CDR3 in DNA: TGCGCCAGCAGCTTTTTAGGGACAGGGGGCAATCAGCCCCAGCATTTT. It encodes CASSFLGTGGNQPQHF. The rearrangement uses TRBV5-1 and TRBJ1-5, with 10 bases identical to TRBD1. The ends lost 2 bases at V and 2 bases at J; junction bases unmatched: 4. The CDR3 runs 16 residues. CDR1 SGHRS and CDR2 YFSETQ come from the germline V gene.

The CDR3 nucleotides read TGTGCCAGCAGAGAAACGGGTGGGACAGGGTATTATAGCAATCAGCCCCAGCATTTT. Protein sequence: CASRETGGTGYYSNQPQHF. The chain links TRBV6-2 or TRBV6-3 to TRBJ1-5; TRBD1 matches at 9 bases. The germline CDR1 and CDR2 sequences are MNHEY and SVGEGT. This CDR3 has 19 amino acids. V lost 6 bases and J lost 0; bases outside the gene matches: 15.

This clonotype was observed many times. The chain couples TRBV20-1 to TRBJ2-7; TRBD1 matches at 9 bases. V lost 5 bases, J lost 2 bases, and 10 bases stayed unmatched. Germline V CDR1 and CDR2: DFQATT, SNEGSKA (reference sequence). This CDR3 contains 15 residues. The CDR3 DNA is TGCAGTGCTTATCCCCTACAGGGGGCGGCCTACGAGCAGTACTTC. It translates to CSAYPLQGAAYEQYF.

This clonotype has a handful of counts. The V gene is TRBV15, the J gene TRBJ2-7, with D uncertain. Trimming removed 4 bases at V and 6 bases at J, with 10 bases between. This CDR3 spans 12 amino acids. The germline V gene has CDR1 LNHNV and CDR2 YYDKDF (reference sequence). The CDR3 protein is CATSILVGEQYF. The CDR3 bases are TGTGCCACCAGCATCCTGGTGGGCGAGCAGTACTTC.

In this sample, this clonotype turned up many times. This chain joins TRBV7-6 and TRBJ2-7; 7 nucleotides line up with TRBD2. Looked up from germline, CDR1 is SGHVS and CDR2 is FNYEAQ. J gave up 1 base and V 0 bases, and 6 bases lay outside the gene matches. CDR3 length: 16 amino acids. The CDR3 here is CASSLAGGAASYEQYF. The CDR3, as DNA: TGTGCCAGCAGCTTAGCGGGAGGGGCCGCATCCTACGAGCAGTACTTC.

This rearrangement joins TRBV19 to TRBJ2-7, with TRBD1 matching 9 bases. CDR1 and CDR2 from the germline V gene are LNHDA and SQIVND (reference sequence). The CDR3 has 14 residues. The V and J ends lost 6 bases and 4 bases, in that order; junction bases with no gene match: 7. The CDR3 nucleotides read TGTGCCAGTAGCCGGACAGGGGACCCTTACGAGCAGTACTTC. Encoded protein: CASSRTGDPYEQYF.

This clonotype was found many times. This rearrangement joins TRBV7-9 to TRBJ2-5, with D maybe TRBD1 (6 bases). The CDR3 runs to 14 residues. Deletions cut 6 bases from V and 2 bases from J, with 13 bases between. CDR1 is SEHNR, CDR2 FQNEAQ, per germline (reference sequence). In DNA, the CDR3 is TGTGCCAGCAGACTGGGACAATCACAAGAGACCCAGTACTTC. Amino acids: CASRLGQSQETQYF. Together with reference TRBV7-9 and TRBJ2-5, the CDR3 gives the full variable domain: DTGVSQNPRHKITKRGQNVTFRCDPISEHNRLYWYRQTLGQGPEFLTYFQNEAQLEKSRLLSDRFSAERPKGSFSTLEIQRTEQGDSAMYLCASRLGQSQETQYFGPGTRLLVL.

The rearrangement uses TRBV4-1 and TRBJ1-2; 7 nucleotides align to TRBD1. Germline V lookup: CDR1 MGHRA, CDR2 YSYEKL. V lost 4 bases and J lost 10; bases outside the gene matches: 12. CDR3 length equals 14 residues. CDR3 sequence: CASSPETRQGYYTF. Written as DNA, the CDR3 is TGCGCCAGCAGCCCAGAAACTCGACAGGGATACTACACCTTC.

This clonotype was seen more than once but under ten times. This rearrangement joins TRBV18 to TRBJ1-1; D ambiguous. V lost 0 bases and J lost 1, with 15 bases in between. The CDR3 consists of 17 residues. Germline lookup yields CDR1 KGHSH and CDR2 LQKENI. In DNA, the CDR3 is TGTGCCAGCTCACCACCTAATGTCCGCGCCGCGAACACTGAAGCTTTCTTT. Protein: CASSPPNVRAANTEAFF.

This clonotype was counted many times. The rearrangement links TRBV20-1 to TRBJ2-7; 9 bases align to TRBD2. Unmatched junction bases numbered 10, after V lost 6 bases and J lost 4 bases. This CDR3 comprises 14 residues. Germline V gives CDR1 DFQATT, CDR2 SNEGSKA (reference sequence). As DNA, the CDR3 is TGCAGTGCCAACTGGCGGGGGGGCGGGTACGAGCAGTACTTC. Amino acid sequence: CSANWRGGGYEQYF.

The chain employs TRBV7-8 and TRBJ2-1; D is ambiguous. Deletions cut 3 bases from V and 8 bases from J, with 20 bases between. The CDR3 extends over 16 amino acids. Germline values: CDR1 SGHVS, CDR2 FQNEAQ. CDR3 DNA sequence: TGTGCCAGCAGCTTTGTAAGGACCCCCTCGAGTGATGAGCAGTTCTTC. Translated, it gives CASSFVRTPSSDEQFF. Based on the CDR3 plus reference TRBV7-8 and TRBJ2-1, the full variable domain is GAGVSQSPRYKVAKRGQDVALRCDPISGHVSLFWYQQALGQGPEFLTYFQNEAQLDKSGLPSDRFFAERPEGSVSTLKIQRTQQEDSAVYLCASSFVRTPSSDEQFFGPGTRLTVL.

Only one count was recorded for this clonotype. The gene calls are TRBV20-1 and TRBJ2-7; 9 bases agree with TRBD2. V shed 3 bases, J shed 2 bases, and the junction held 11 bases outside the gene matches. CDR1 DFQATT and CDR2 SNEGSKA come from the germline V gene (reference sequence). The CDR3 is 16 amino acids. The CDR3 sequence: CSASGSGGLQAYEQYF. CDR3 in DNA: TGCAGTGCTAGTGGAAGCGGGGGGCTTCAGGCCTACGAGCAGTACTTC.

This clonotype occurred many times. J is TRBJ1-4 and V is TRBV7-8, with D uncertain. V was pared by 3 bases and J by 8 bases, with 13 bases between. Germline values: CDR1 SGHVS, CDR2 FQNEAQ. The CDR3 runs 14 residues. CDR3 in amino acids: CASSFPGGIEKLFF. The CDR3 DNA reads as TGTGCCAGCAGCTTCCCGGGCGGCATCGAAAAACTGTTTTTT.

The table lists this clonotype with a few counts. This chain connects TRBV19 to TRBJ1-1; possible D gene TRBD1, 5 bases. Trimming took off 3 bases at V and 3 bases at J, with 17 bases between the two ends. This CDR3 is built from 16 residues. Germline values: CDR1 LNHDA, CDR2 SQIVND (reference sequence). For the CDR3, the DNA is TGTGCCAGTAGTATGGGACGAGGCCTTGGGGACACTGAAGCTTTCTTT. As protein: CASSMGRGLGDTEAFF.

The chain joins TRBV9 to TRBJ1-3; D gene ambiguous. Germline V lookup: CDR1 SGDLS, CDR2 YYNGEE. This CDR3 region has 15 residues. With 0 bases removed from V and 0 bases from J, the gap between germline ends came to 7 bases. The chain's CDR3 is CASSVDGNSGNTIYF. The CDR3 DNA follows: TGTGCCAGCAGCGTAGATGGGAACTCTGGAAACACCATATATTTT. The full variable domain, with the rest looked up from reference TRBV9 and TRBJ1-3, is DSGVTQTPKHLITATGQRVTLRCSPRSGDLSVYWYQQSLDQGLQFLIQYYNGEERAKGNILERFSAQQFPDLHSELNLSSLELGDSALYFCASSVDGNSGNTIYFGEGSWLTVV.

This clonotype was seen only a few times. This CDR3 reads CASRLTSGGPGETQYF. CDR3 nucleotide sequence: TGCGCCAGCAGGCTAACTAGCGGGGGGCCAGGGGAGACCCAGTACTTC. This rearrangement joins TRBV5-1 to TRBJ2-5; 12 nucleotides align to TRBD2. With V trimmed by 5 bases and J by 5 bases, 10 bases remained unmatched. CDR1 SGHRS and CDR2 YFSETQ come from the germline V gene. The CDR3 length is 16 residues.